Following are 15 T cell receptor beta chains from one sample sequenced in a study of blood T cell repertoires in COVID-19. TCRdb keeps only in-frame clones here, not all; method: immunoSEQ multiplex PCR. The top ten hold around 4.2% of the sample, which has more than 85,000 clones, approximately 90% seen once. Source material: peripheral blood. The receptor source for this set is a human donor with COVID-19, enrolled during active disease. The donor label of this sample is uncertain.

DNA of the CDR3: TGTGCCAGCAGCTTAGATCCCCCGGGGGGGGAAAACACTGAAGCTTTCTTT. Translating it yields CASSLDPPGGENTEAFF. V gene TRBV11-2 combines with J gene TRBJ1-1; D might be TRBD1 (5 bases). Germline CDR1 reads SGHAT; CDR2 reads FQNNGV. The CDR3 spans 17 residues. V was cut by 0 bases and J by 2 bases, with 16 bases left in between. Based on the CDR3 plus reference TRBV11-2 and TRBJ1-1, the full variable domain is EAGVAQSPRYKIIEKRQSVAFWCNPISGHATLYWYQQILGQGPKLLIQFQNNGVVDDSQLPKDRFSAERLKGVDSTLKIQPAKLEDSAVYLCASSLDPPGGENTEAFFGQGTRLTVV.

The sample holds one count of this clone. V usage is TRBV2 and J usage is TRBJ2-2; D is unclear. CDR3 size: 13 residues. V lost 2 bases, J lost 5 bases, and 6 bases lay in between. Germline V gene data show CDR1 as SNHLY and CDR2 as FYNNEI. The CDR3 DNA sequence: TGTGCCAGCAGTGAATATACTACCGGGGAGCTGTTTTTT. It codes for CASSEYTTGELFF.

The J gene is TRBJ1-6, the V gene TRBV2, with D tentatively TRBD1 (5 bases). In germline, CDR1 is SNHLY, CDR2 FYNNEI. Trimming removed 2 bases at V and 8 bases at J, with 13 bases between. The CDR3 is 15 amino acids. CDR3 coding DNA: TGTGCCAGCAGTGAACAGCGCCAGGGTTATTCACCCCTCCACTTT. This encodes CASSEQRQGYSPLHF.

The CDR3 DNA reads TGTGCCAGCAGTGCGTTGGCAGGGCGGAACTATGGCTACACCTTC. It encodes CASSALAGRNYGYTF. The rearrangement joins TRBV25-1 to TRBJ1-2; D may be TRBD1 (5 bases). The CDR3 loop spans 15 amino acids. Trimming took 4 bases from V and 2 from J, leaving 14 bases between them. Germline V gives CDR1 MGHDK, CDR2 SYGVNS.

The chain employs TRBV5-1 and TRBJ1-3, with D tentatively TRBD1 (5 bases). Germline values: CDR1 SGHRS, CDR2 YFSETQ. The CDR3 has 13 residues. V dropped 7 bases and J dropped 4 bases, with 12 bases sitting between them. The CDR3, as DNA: TGCGCCAGCGCCTCGGGGGAGGGAAACACCATATATTTT. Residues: CASASGEGNTIYF.

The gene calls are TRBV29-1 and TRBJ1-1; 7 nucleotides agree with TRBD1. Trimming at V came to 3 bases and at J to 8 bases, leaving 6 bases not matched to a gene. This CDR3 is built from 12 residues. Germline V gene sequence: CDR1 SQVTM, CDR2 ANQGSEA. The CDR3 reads CSVDQGGGEAFF. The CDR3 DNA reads TGCAGCGTTGACCAGGGGGGAGGCGAAGCTTTCTTT. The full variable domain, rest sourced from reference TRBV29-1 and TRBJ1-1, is SAVISQKPSRDICQRGTSLTIQCQVDSQVTMMFWYRQQPGQSLTLIATANQGSEATYESGFVIDKFPISRPNLTFSTLTVSNMSPEDSSIYLCSVDQGGGEAFFGQGTRLTVV.

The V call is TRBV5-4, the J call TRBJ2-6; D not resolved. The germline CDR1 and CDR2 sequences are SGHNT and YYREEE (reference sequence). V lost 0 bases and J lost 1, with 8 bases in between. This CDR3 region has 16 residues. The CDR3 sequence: CASSLDPESGANVLTF. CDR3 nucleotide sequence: TGTGCCAGCAGCTTGGATCCGGAGTCTGGGGCCAACGTCCTGACTTTC.

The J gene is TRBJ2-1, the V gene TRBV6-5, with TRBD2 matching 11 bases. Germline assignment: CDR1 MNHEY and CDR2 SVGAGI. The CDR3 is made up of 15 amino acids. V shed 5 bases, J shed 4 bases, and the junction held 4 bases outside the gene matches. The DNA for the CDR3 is TGTGCCAGCAGTCCTACTAGCGGGAGATACAATGAGCAGTTCTTC. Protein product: CASSPTSGRYNEQFF.

Here the CDR3 DNA reads TGTGCCAGTAGCGACGCTAACAGGGGCAATCAGCCCCAGCATTTT. Its protein is CASSDANRGNQPQHF. This chain joins TRBV19 and TRBJ1-5; maybe TRBD1 (6 bases). The CDR3 contains 15 residues. Germline V gene sequence: CDR1 LNHDA, CDR2 SQIVND (reference sequence). V was pared by 6 bases and J by 2 bases, with 14 bases between.

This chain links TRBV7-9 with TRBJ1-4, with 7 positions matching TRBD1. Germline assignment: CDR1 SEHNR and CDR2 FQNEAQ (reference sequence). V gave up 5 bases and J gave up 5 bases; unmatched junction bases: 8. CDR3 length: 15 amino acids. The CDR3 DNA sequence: TGTGCCAGCAGCAACCGACAGGGCGTAAATGAAAAACTGTTTTTT. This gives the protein CASSNRQGVNEKLFF.

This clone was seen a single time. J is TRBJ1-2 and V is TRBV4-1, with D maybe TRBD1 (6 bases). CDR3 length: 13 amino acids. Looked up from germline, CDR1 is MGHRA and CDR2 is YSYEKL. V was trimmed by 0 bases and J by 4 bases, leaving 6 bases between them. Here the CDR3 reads CASSQDRGYGYTF. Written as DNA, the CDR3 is TGCGCCAGCAGCCAAGACAGGGGCTATGGCTACACCTTC.

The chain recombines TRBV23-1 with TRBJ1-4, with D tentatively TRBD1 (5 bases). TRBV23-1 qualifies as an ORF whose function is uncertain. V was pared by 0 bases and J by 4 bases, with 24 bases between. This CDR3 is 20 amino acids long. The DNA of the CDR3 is TGCGCCAGCAGTCAATCGTCCGGCAGGGCCGACGAGAATTTTAATGAAAAACTGTTTTTT. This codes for CASSQSSGRADENFNEKLFF.

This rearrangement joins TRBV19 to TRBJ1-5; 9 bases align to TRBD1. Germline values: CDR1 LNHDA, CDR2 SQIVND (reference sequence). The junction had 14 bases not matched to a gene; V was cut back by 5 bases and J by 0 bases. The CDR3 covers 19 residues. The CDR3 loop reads CASSALPGTGYDSNQPQHF. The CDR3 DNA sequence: TGTGCCAGTAGTGCCCTTCCCGGGACAGGGTATGATAGCAATCAGCCCCAGCATTTT.

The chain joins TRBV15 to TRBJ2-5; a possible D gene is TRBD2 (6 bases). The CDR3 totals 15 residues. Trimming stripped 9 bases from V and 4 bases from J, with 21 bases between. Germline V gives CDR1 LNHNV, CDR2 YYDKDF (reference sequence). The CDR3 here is CATTPRLTGAETQYF. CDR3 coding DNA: TGTGCCACGACCCCCCGATTAACGGGAGCAGAGACCCAGTACTTC. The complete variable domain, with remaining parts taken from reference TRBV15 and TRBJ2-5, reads DAMVIQNPRYQVTQFGKPVTLSCSQTLNHNVMYWYQQKSSQAPKLLFHYYDKDFNNEADTPDNFQSRRPNTSFCFLDIRSPGLGDTAMYLCATTPRLTGAETQYFGPGTRLLVL.

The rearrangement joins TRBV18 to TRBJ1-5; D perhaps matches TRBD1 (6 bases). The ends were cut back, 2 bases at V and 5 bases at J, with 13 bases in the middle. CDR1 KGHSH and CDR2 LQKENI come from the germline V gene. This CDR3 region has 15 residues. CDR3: CASSPLGGADQPQHF. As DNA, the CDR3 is TGTGCCAGCTCACCATTAGGGGGGGCTGATCAGCCCCAGCATTTT.